This T cell receptor (beta chain) was recorded in a study of technical replicates of blood from four donors. This clone was counted once. Per germline, CDR1 MDHEN and CDR2 SYDVKM. The CDR3 extends over 18 amino acids. V was pared by 4 bases and J by 0 bases, with 8 bases of the junction left unmatched. The protocol was immunoSEQ multiplex PCR, while the TCRdb copy is restricted to in-frame clones and leaves out a portion. The sample yields under 95,000 clones, 95% seen once. The sequence was obtained from a human donor in good health. The sample taken for sequencing was T cells isolated from PBMCs. The chain is built from TRBV28 and TRBJ2-6; 8 nucleotides align to TRBD1. The CDR3 region is CASSSWTGLSSGANVLTF. The DNA of the CDR3 is TGTGCCAGCAGTTCCTGGACAGGGTTAAGCTCTGGGGCCAACGTCCTGACTTTC.